These 19 T cell receptor beta chains were all obtained from the same sample, sequenced in a study of shared clonotypes between healthy human individuals. Assay used: immunoSEQ multiplex PCR; TCRdb lists only in-frame clones, some missing. The sample holds some 980,000 clones; over 60% are singletons and the top ten take about 1.5%. Sequencing was done on a sample of memory CD4+ T cells sorted from blood. Subset given: CD45RA-negative fraction. The receptors were sampled from a young man in good health.

Notes on this clone: Other nucleotide sequences in the sample specify the same CDR3. The J gene is TRBJ2-2, the V gene TRBV30; D is undetermined. The CDR3 covers 13 residues. Germline V gene data show CDR1 as GTSNPN and CDR2 as SVGIG (reference sequence). V gave up 0 bases and J gave up 5 bases, with 7 bases separating them. The CDR3 DNA is TGTGCCTGGAGTGTATCTGGGACCGGGGAGCTGTTTTTT. Protein sequence: CAWSVSGTGELFF.

This chain uses TRBV5-1 with TRBJ2-7; 8 nucleotides agree with TRBD2. The CDR3 loop spans 16 amino acids. Germline V gene sequence: CDR1 SGHRS, CDR2 YFSETQ. The J segment lost 1 base and the V segment lost 0 bases, leaving 6 bases of the junction unmatched. The DNA of the CDR3 is TGCGCCAGCAGCTTGGCCATGACTAGCGATTCCTACGAGCAGTACTTC. This codes for CASSLAMTSDSYEQYF.

The chain joins TRBV2 to TRBJ1-5; 7 bases agree with TRBD1. V lost 5 bases to trimming and J lost 0 bases; unmatched junction nucleotides: 16. The V gene's germline CDR1 is SNHLY and CDR2 FYNNEI. This CDR3 comprises 19 residues. CDR3 amino acids: CASSPGTARIYDSNQPQHF. The CDR3 DNA reads TGTGCCAGCAGTCCTGGGACAGCCCGAATCTACGATAGCAATCAGCCCCAGCATTTT.

This sequence joins TRBV30 and TRBJ1-2; no reliable D call. The CDR3 loop spans 12 amino acids. The V gene's germline CDR1 is GTSNPN and CDR2 SVGIG (reference sequence). Trimming shortened V by 0 bases and J by 8 bases, and 10 bases separated the two germline ends. The CDR3 loop reads CAWSVRETGYTF. DNA for the CDR3: TGTGCCTGGAGTGTACGGGAGACCGGCTACACCTTC. Complete variable domain (other parts from reference TRBV30 and TRBJ1-2): SQTIHQWPATLVQPVGSPLSLECTVEGTSNPNLYWYRQAAGRGLQLLFYSVGIGQISSEVPQNLSASRPQDRQFILSSKKLLLSDSGFYLCAWSVRETGYTFGSGTRLTVV.

The chain uses TRBV6-6 and TRBJ1-2; 9 bases align to TRBD1. After removal of 2 bases from V and 5 bases from J, the junction contained 6 bases not matched to a gene. The CDR3 has 15 amino acids. Germline V gene lookup returns CDR1 MNHNY and CDR2 SVGAGI (reference sequence). CDR3 bases: TGTGCCAGCAGTTACGAGGACAGGGGAACATATGGCTACACCTTC. Its protein is CASSYEDRGTYGYTF.

With respect to this clone: The same CDR3 is also encoded by other DNA sequences in this sample. V is TRBV6-1 and J is TRBJ1-6, with 7 nucleotides matching TRBD1. Trimming cost V 2 bases and J 0 bases; bases outside gene matches: 4. The CDR3 extends over 17 amino acids. CDR1 and CDR2 from the germline V gene are MNHNS and SASEGT. The CDR3 DNA reads as TGTGCCAGCAGTGAATTACAGGGGAGCTCCTATAATTCACCCCTCCACTTT. Residues: CASSELQGSSYNSPLHF.

V usage is TRBV18 and J usage is TRBJ1-1; 9 nucleotides agree with TRBD1. The CDR3 has 15 residues. The V gene's germline CDR1 is KGHSH and CDR2 LQKENI. V gave up 3 bases and J gave up 4 bases; unmatched junction bases: 6. The DNA of the CDR3 is TGTGCCAGCTCACCCGAGACAGGGGGTGGCACTGAAGCTTTCTTT. This sequence encodes CASSPETGGGTEAFF. Drawing the rest from reference TRBV18 and TRBJ1-1, the complete variable domain is NAGVMQNPRHLVRRRGQEARLRCSPMKGHSHVYWYRQLPEEGLKFMVYLQKENIIDESGMPKERFSAEFPKEGPSILRIQQVVRGDSAAYFCASSPETGGGTEAFFGQGTRLTVV.

This clone was seen at least ten times. Other DNA sequences within the sample encode an identical CDR3. The chain couples TRBV7-9 to TRBJ2-2; TRBD2 might be the D (6 bases). V was trimmed by 5 bases and J by 5 bases, leaving 6 bases between them. Per the germline V gene, CDR1 is SEHNR and CDR2 is FQNEAQ (reference sequence). The CDR3 consists of 12 residues. CDR3 protein: CASSRGTGELFF. CDR3 coding DNA: TGTGCCAGCAGCCGGGGGACCGGGGAGCTGTTTTTT.

The rearrangement links TRBV30 to TRBJ2-7; 7 bases line up with TRBD2. Germline V gives CDR1 GTSNPN, CDR2 SVGIG (reference sequence). Trimming took 3 bases from V and 4 from J; bases not matched to a gene: 12. The CDR3 runs 15 residues. The CDR3 reads CAWRKKASGTYEQYF. The CDR3, as DNA: TGTGCCTGGAGGAAAAAGGCTAGCGGAACGTACGAGCAGTACTTC.

V gene TRBV5-1 combines with J gene TRBJ1-4; D might be TRBD1 (5 bases). The germline CDR1 and CDR2 sequences are SGHRS and YFSETQ. Trimming left V 5 bases short and J 4 bases short, with 12 bases between. This CDR3 contains 14 residues. DNA of the CDR3: TGCGCCAGCAGATGGGACCCGTTTAATGAAAAACTGTTTTTT. Translating gives CASRWDPFNEKLFF.

This chain links TRBV7-9 with TRBJ1-6, with 7 nucleotides matching TRBD1. J was trimmed by 9 bases and V by 0 bases; bases with no gene match: 8. The CDR3 contains 16 residues. Looked up from germline, CDR1 is SEHNR and CDR2 is FQNEAQ (reference sequence). This CDR3 reads CASSLAQTGYSSPLHF. The CDR3 nucleotides are TGTGCCAGCAGCTTAGCGCAGACAGGGTACAGTTCACCCCTCCACTTT.

This chain uses TRBV29-1 with TRBJ2-7; 7 nucleotides agree with TRBD1. The CDR3 runs to 12 residues. Germline V gene sequence: CDR1 SQVTM, CDR2 ANQGSEA. After removal of 1 base from V and 4 bases from J, the junction contained 1 base not matched to a gene. The DNA for the CDR3 is TGCAGCGTTGAAGGGGGACAGTACGAGCAGTACTTC. Translating gives CSVEGGQYEQYF.

This chain uses TRBV11-2 with TRBJ1-3; no clear D. Trimming took 4 bases from V and 0 from J, leaving 16 bases between them. This CDR3 contains 17 residues. Germline CDR1 and CDR2: SGHAT and FQNNGV. The CDR3 DNA reads as TGTGCCAGCAGCTACCTGACACTAGGACTCTCTGGAAACACCATATATTTT. It specifies CASSYLTLGLSGNTIYF. Complete variable domain (other parts from reference TRBV11-2 and TRBJ1-3): EAGVAQSPRYKIIEKRQSVAFWCNPISGHATLYWYQQILGQGPKLLIQFQNNGVVDDSQLPKDRFSAERLKGVDSTLKIQPAKLEDSAVYLCASSYLTLGLSGNTIYFGEGSWLTVV.

This clone occurred many times. The sample carries other DNA sequences with the same CDR3. The chain recombines TRBV4-3 with TRBJ1-1; D not resolved. V lost 1 base and J 4 bases, leaving 10 bases between the germline ends. The CDR3 covers 14 residues. In germline, CDR1 is LGHNA, CDR2 YSLEER. The CDR3 DNA reads TGCGCCAGCAGCCAAGGAGGGAGAGTCACTGAAGCTTTCTTT. This sequence encodes CASSQGGRVTEAFF.

With regard to this clone: This clone may be a read error of a much larger clone one base away. The sample holds other DNA sequences that translate to the same CDR3. This chain uses TRBV11-2 with TRBJ2-5; TRBD2 matches at 7 bases. CDR3 size: 13 residues. Germline CDR1 reads SGHAT; CDR2 reads FQNNGV. Germline trimming cut 3 bases from V and 2 bases from J; bases unmatched to any gene: 0. This CDR3 reads CASSFGGQETQYF. CDR3 nucleotide sequence: TGTGCCAGCAGCTTCGGGGGGCAAGAGACCCAGTACTTC.

J is TRBJ1-2 and V is TRBV10-3; D is possibly TRBD1 (6 bases). The CDR3 length is 17 residues. Germline values: CDR1 ENHRY, CDR2 SYGVKD. Trimming left V 0 bases short and J 1 base short, with 15 bases between. In nucleotides, the CDR3 is TGTGCCATCAGTGAGTCCGTGGCAGGGGAGTATAACTATGGCTACACCTTC. It codes for CAISESVAGEYNYGYTF.

The genes are TRBV4-2 and TRBJ2-3; 14 positions match TRBD2. Germline CDR1 LGHNA, CDR2 YNFKEQ. Losses at the gene ends were 5 bases for V and 4 bases for J; bases not matched to a gene: 8. This CDR3 has 17 residues. The CDR3 is CASSGIAGLAGADTQYF. The CDR3 DNA sequence: TGTGCCAGCAGCGGTATTGCGGGACTAGCGGGAGCAGATACGCAGTATTTT.

The rearrangement links TRBV27 to TRBJ2-1; TRBD2 might be the D (6 bases). V was cut by 3 bases and J by 7 bases, with 16 bases left in between. CDR1 is MNHEY and CDR2 is SMNVEV in the germline V gene (reference sequence). This CDR3 has 15 amino acids. The CDR3 coding sequence is TGTGCCAGCAGTTTCATGGGGGGTAGTACGAATGAGCAGTTCTTC. It is translated as CASSFMGGSTNEQFF.

The V call is TRBV4-1, the J call TRBJ1-4; D not certain. V was shortened by 1 base and J by 2 bases, with 11 bases between the two germline ends. The CDR3 is 16 amino acids. Per the germline V gene, CDR1 is MGHRA and CDR2 is YSYEKL. The CDR3 region has the DNA TGCGCCAGCAGCCAAGGGAGGGTGTCCACTAATGAAAAACTGTTTTTT. This encodes CASSQGRVSTNEKLFF.